A selection of T cell receptor beta chains follows, all from one sample in a study of T cell responses to AZD1222 COVID-19 vaccine. Repertoires were generated with immunoSEQ multiplex PCR, while TCRdb's copy carries only in-frame clones and drops some. The table has roughly 180,000 clones, 85% to 95% seen once. Sample: peripheral blood, taken on day 0 of AZD1222 vaccination. The receptors shown here come from an adult in good health. Both conserved end residues are part of each CDR3. The D gene is left open where the match is weak.

D: NA; V: TRBV12-3/TRBV12-4; J: TRBJ1-1; CDR3: CASSLLDEAFF; DNA: TGTGCCAGCAGTTTGTTGGATGAAGCTTTCTTT
D: TRBD2; V: TRBV5-5; J: TRBJ2-1; CDR3: CASSLIGASGGNEQFF; DNA: TGTGCCAGCAGCTTGATAGGGGCTAGCGGAGGAAATGAGCAGTTCTTC
D: NA; V: TRBV11-1; J: TRBJ1-1; CDR3: CASSRTEGNTEAFF; DNA: TGTGCCAGCAGCCGGACAGAGGGGAACACTGAAGCTTTCTTT
D: NA; V: TRBV6-5; J: TRBJ1-6; CDR3: CASSWRETSPLHF; DNA: TGTGCCAGCAGTTGGAGGGAGACTTCACCCCTCCACTTT
D: NA; V: TRBV7-9; J: TRBJ1-1; CDR3: CASLDWGENTEAFF; DNA: TGTGCCAGCCTCGATTGGGGGGAAAACACTGAAGCTTTCTTT
D: NA; V: TRBV30; J: TRBJ1-2; CDR3: CARDIAGGYTF; DNA: TGTGCAAGGGATATCGCGGGTGGCTACACCTTC
D: NA; V: TRBV14; J: TRBJ1-1; CDR3: CASSQGGTEAFF; DNA: TGTGCCAGCAGCCAAGGGGGAACTGAAGCTTTCTTT
D: NA; V: TRBV28; J: TRBJ1-1; CDR3: CASRLTENTEAFF; DNA: TGTGCCAGCAGACTTACAGAGAACACTGAAGCTTTCTTT
D: NA; V: TRBV2; J: TRBJ1-5; CDR3: CASSEGRSLQPQHF; DNA: TGTGCCAGCAGTGAAGGCAGGAGCCTTCAGCCCCAGCATTTT
D: NA; V: TRBV28; J: TRBJ2-7; CDR3: CASSFTITYEQYF; DNA: TGTGCCAGCAGTTTCACGATAACCTACGAGCAGTACTTC
D: NA; V: TRBV7-6; J: TRBJ2-7; CDR3: CASSFSDHEQYF; DNA: TGTGCCAGCAGCTTTAGCGACCACGAGCAGTACTTC
D: NA; V: TRBV27; J: TRBJ2-7; CDR3: CASRTRGVGRHEQYF; DNA: TGTGCCAGCAGAACAAGGGGAGTCGGCCGGCACGAGCAGTACTTC
D: NA; V: TRBV6-5; J: TRBJ2-2; CDR3: CASSYRGRGDTGELFF; DNA: TGTGCCAGCAGTTATCGCGGCAGGGGAGATACCGGGGAGCTGTTTTTT
D: NA; V: TRBV6-4; J: TRBJ2-1; CDR3: CATSAHLGEQFF; DNA: TGTGCCACTTCGGCCCATCTGGGTGAGCAGTTCTTC
D: NA; V: TRBV7-9; J: TRBJ1-4; CDR3: CATQPVTTNEKLFF; DNA: TGTGCCACCCAACCCGTGACAACTAATGAAAAACTGTTTTTT
D: NA; V: TRBV6-5; J: TRBJ1-6; CDR3: CASSYGDPYNSPLHF; DNA: TGTGCCAGCAGTTACGGGGACCCGTATAATTCACCCCTCCACTTT
D: TRBD2; V: TRBV5-8; J: TRBJ2-1; CDR3: CASSPYSGTSGTNEQFF; DNA: TGTGCCAGCAGCCCCTACTCCGGGACTAGCGGGACGAATGAGCAGTTCTTC
D: NA; V: TRBV2; J: TRBJ2-2; CDR3: CASSDTEEDRNTGELFF; DNA: TGTGCCAGCAGTGATACAGAAGAGGACCGAAACACCGGGGAGCTGTTTTTT
D: NA; V: TRBV24-1; J: TRBJ2-1; CDR3: CATSDSGVYHNEQFF; DNA: TGTGCCACCAGTGACAGCGGTGTTTATCACAATGAGCAGTTCTTC
D: NA; V: TRBV5-4; J: TRBJ2-3; CDR3: CASSLGEDTQYF; DNA: TGTGCCAGCAGCTTAGGAGAGGATACGCAGTATTTT
D: TRBD1; V: TRBV19; J: TRBJ1-2; CDR3: CASSAPGQGAYGYTF; DNA: TGTGCCAGTAGTGCTCCGGGACAGGGTGCTTATGGCTACACCTTC
D: TRBD2; V: TRBV5-5; J: TRBJ2-7; CDR3: CASRGLLGEQYF; DNA: TGTGCCAGCAGGGGACTACTAGGGGAGCAGTACTTC